This entry lists 32 T cell receptor beta chains sequenced from one sample in a study of T and B cells in COVID-19 patients. BIOMED2 TRB-A/B primer pools were used in multiplex TRB PCR. One entry per CDR3 protein results from TCRdb running MiXCR on the multiplex PCR reads. The sample lists a few thousand distinct CDR3 sequences, about 23% occurring once. Each TRB amplification used roughly 250-550 ng of genomic DNA from blood. Sequences were obtained from blood. The receptors stem from a human donor with active COVID-19.

This clonotype was counted a few times. The CDR3 DNA is TGTGCCAGCAGTTCGGACAGTCAGCCCCAGCATTTT. Amino acids: CASSSDSQPQHF. The chain couples TRBV6-5 to TRBJ1-5, with D perhaps TRBD1 (6 bases). The CDR3 covers 12 residues. Per germline, CDR1 MNHEY and CDR2 SVGAGI. With 4 bases removed from V and 6 bases from J, the gap between germline ends came to 7 bases.

This clonotype occurred many times. The chain couples TRBV5-1 to TRBJ2-1; the D call may be TRBD1 or TRBD2 (5 bases each). The germline gives CDR1 SGHRS, CDR2 YFSETQ. The CDR3 length is 13 residues. Trimming pared 4 bases from V and 8 bases from J, leaving 13 bases between. The CDR3 loop reads CASSVGVGDEQFF. As DNA, the CDR3 is TGCGCCAGCAGCGTGGGGGTAGGGGATGAGCAGTTCTTC.

This clonotype is judged medium-sized. The CDR3 loop reads CAISPGREETQYF. The CDR3 DNA sequence: TGTGCCATCAGTCCAGGGAGAGAAGAGACCCAGTACTTC. The chain recombines TRBV10-3 with TRBJ2-5; perhaps D is TRBD1 or TRBD2 (5 bases each). The V end lost 5 bases, the J end lost 3 bases, and 10 bases lay between the germline ends. The CDR3 spans 13 residues. CDR1 is ENHRY, CDR2 SYGVKD, per germline.

The table lists this clonotype with many counts. The rearrangement uses TRBV6-1 and TRBJ1-5; 7 bases are a match to TRBD1. V lost 2 bases, J lost 6 bases, and 4 bases stayed unmatched. There are 14 residues in the CDR3. Per germline, CDR1 MNHNS and CDR2 SASEGT. The CDR3 loop reads CASSEKGAGQPQHF. CDR3 nucleotide sequence: TGTGCCAGCAGTGAAAAGGGGGCTGGTCAGCCCCAGCATTTT.

This clonotype was picked up a small number of times. The chain couples TRBV12-3 or TRBV12-4 to TRBJ1-1; tentatively, D is TRBD1 (5 bases). The CDR3 is 11 residues long. V dropped 4 bases and J dropped 6 bases, with 6 bases sitting between them. The CDR3 bases are TGTGCCAGCAGTTCGACAGCTGAAGCTTTCTTT. Translating it yields CASSSTAEAFF.

The V call is TRBV28, the J call TRBJ1-5; TRBD1 is a possible D gene (6 bases). Germline assignment: CDR1 MDHEN and CDR2 SYDVKM. The ends were cut back, 6 bases at V and 2 bases at J, with 11 bases in the middle. This CDR3 region has 14 residues. The CDR3 region is CASRYRVGNQPQHF. The CDR3 DNA follows: TGTGCCAGCAGATACAGGGTCGGCAATCAGCCCCAGCATTTT.

Remarks on this clonotype: A read error may be the cause here, since a much bigger clone is one base away. The rearrangement uses TRBV6-5 and TRBJ1-5, with 7 nucleotides matching TRBD1. With 6 bases clipped from V and 2 bases from J, the junction kept 7 bases outside the gene matches. From germline, CDR1 is MNHEY and CDR2 SVGAGI. The CDR3 consists of 15 residues. CDR3 amino acids: CASRYGGQGNQPQHF. The CDR3 nucleotides are TGTGCCAGCAGGTACGGTGGACAGGGCAATCAGCCCCAGCATTTT.

By its share, this clonotype is large. The chain combines TRBV6-5 with TRBJ2-3; D is undetermined. V lost 6 bases and J lost 2, with 9 bases in between. The CDR3 consists of 13 residues. Looked up from germline, CDR1 is MNHEY and CDR2 is SVGAGI. In DNA form, the CDR3 reads TGTGCCAGCAGGGCGGTTCCCACAGATACGCAGTATTTT. Residues: CASRAVPTDTQYF.

V is TRBV25-1 and J is TRBJ2-1; a possible D gene is TRBD2 (6 bases). This CDR3 has 15 amino acids. V shed 4 bases and J shed 2 bases, with 12 bases lying between them. Germline V gene sequence: CDR1 MGHDK, CDR2 SYGVNS. DNA for the CDR3: TGTGCCAGCAGTGCGGGACTGACACCCTACAATGAGCAGTTCTTC. Amino acids: CASSAGLTPYNEQFF. Together with reference TRBV25-1 and TRBJ2-1, the CDR3 gives the full variable domain: EADIYQTPRYLVIGTGKKITLECSQTMGHDKMYWYQQDPGMELHLIHYSYGVNSTEKGDLSSESTVSRIRTEHFPLTLESARPSHTSQYLCASSAGLTPYNEQFFGPGTRLTVL.

By share, this clonotype ranks as medium-sized. The V and J genes are TRBV19 and TRBJ1-1; 7 positions match TRBD1. This CDR3 has 14 residues. J was trimmed by 1 base and V by 8 bases; bases with no gene match: 7. Germline assignment: CDR1 LNHDA and CDR2 SQIVND (reference sequence). DNA for the CDR3: TGTGCCAGTCGCCAGGGGGACGAGAACACTGAAGCTTTCTTT. Its translation: CASRQGDENTEAFF.

The chain combines TRBV7-9 with TRBJ1-5; TRBD1 agrees at 9 bases. The V gene end was trimmed by 9 bases and the J gene end by 6 bases; junction bases not matched to a gene: 6. Per germline, CDR1 SEHNR and CDR2 FQNEAQ (reference sequence). This CDR3 is 13 amino acids long. CDR3 sequence (DNA): TGTGCCAGTTCCGGGACAGGGAGTCAGCCCCAGCATTTT. Translation: CASSGTGSQPQHF. Drawing the rest from reference TRBV7-9 and TRBJ1-5, the complete variable domain is DTGVSQNPRHKITKRGQNVTFRCDPISEHNRLYWYRQTLGQGPEFLTYFQNEAQLEKSRLLSDRFSAERPKGSFSTLEIQRTEQGDSAMYLCASSGTGSQPQHFGDGTRLSIL.

This chain uses TRBV29-1 with TRBJ2-2, with 14 bases aligning to TRBD2. CDR1 is SQVTM, CDR2 ANQGSEA, per germline. Losses at the gene ends were 5 bases for V and 7 bases for J; bases not matched to a gene: 9. The CDR3 covers 16 residues. The CDR3 loop is CSVRGTGLAGVGELFF. The CDR3, as DNA: TGCAGCGTTCGTGGCACGGGACTAGCGGGAGTCGGGGAGCTGTTTTTT.

The rearrangement links TRBV19 to TRBJ2-7; either TRBD1 or TRBD2 may fit D (5 bases each). V lost 5 bases and J lost 0, with 14 bases in between. CDR3 length: 15 amino acids. Looked up from germline, CDR1 is LNHDA and CDR2 is SQIVND (reference sequence). The CDR3 coding sequence is TGTGCCAGTAGTGCCGGGACGGTGAGCTCCTACGAGCAGTACTTC. Protein: CASSAGTVSSYEQYF. Full variable domain (missing parts from reference TRBV19 and TRBJ2-7): DGGITQSPKYLFRKEGQNVTLSCEQNLNHDAMYWYRQDPGQGLRLIYYSQIVNDFQKGDIAEGYSVSREKKESFPLTVTSAQKNPTAFYLCASSAGTVSSYEQYFGPGTRLTVT.

The genes are TRBV18 and TRBJ1-1; 7 bases map to TRBD1. The CDR3 spans 14 residues. Germline values: CDR1 KGHSH, CDR2 LQKENI. Trimming cost V 2 bases and J 4 bases; bases outside gene matches: 4. The CDR3 is CASSPIGTATEAFF. CDR3 in DNA: TGTGCCAGCTCACCAATCGGGACAGCCACTGAAGCTTTCTTT.

As DNA, the CDR3 is TGCGCCAGCAGCTTGGGGGACAGCTCTGGAAACACCATATATTTT. This codes for CASSLGDSSGNTIYF. The V and J genes are TRBV5-1 and TRBJ1-3; 7 nucleotides align to TRBD1. V shed 0 bases, J shed 0 bases, and the junction held 0 bases outside the gene matches. This CDR3 has 15 residues. Germline CDR1 SGHRS, CDR2 YFSETQ.

A word on this clonotype: Since a much larger clone is just one base distant, this may be a read error. This rearrangement joins TRBV27 to TRBJ2-7; 13 nucleotides match TRBD2. Germline V gives CDR1 MNHEY, CDR2 SMNVEV (reference sequence). This CDR3 has 21 residues. This CDR3 is CDSSLMGYPGTSGIGGYEQYF. CDR3 sequence (DNA): TGTGACAGCAGTTTGATGGGATACCCCGGGACTAGCGGGATCGGGGGTTACGAGCAGTACTTC.

This clonotype came up a few times. This chain uses TRBV12-3 or TRBV12-4 with TRBJ1-3, with 9 bases matching TRBD1. This CDR3 is built from 14 residues. With V trimmed by 3 bases and J by 8 bases, 5 bases remained unmatched. The CDR3 coding sequence is TGTGCCAGCAGTTTTGGGACAGGGCCGGACACCATATATTTT. It translates to CASSFGTGPDTIYF.

In its sample, this clonotype is large. The V and J genes are TRBV20-1 and TRBJ2-1; D unresolved. The CDR3 consists of 13 residues. The germline V gene has CDR1 DFQATT and CDR2 SNEGSKA (reference sequence). V was pared by 5 bases and J by 2 bases, with 10 bases between. CDR3 DNA sequence: TGCAGTGCTCCCCGGCCTCCCTACAATGAGCAGTTCTTC. Translated, it gives CSAPRPPYNEQFF.

This clonotype is medium-sized in the sample. The chain uses TRBV13 and TRBJ2-3; 8 nucleotides agree with TRBD2. V trimming: 5 bases; J trimming: 2 bases; junction bases outside the gene matches: 12. This CDR3 spans 17 amino acids. CDR1 and CDR2 from the germline V gene are PRHDT and FYEKMQ (reference sequence). The CDR3 reads CASSPAGVSGDTDTQYF. The CDR3 DNA reads TGTGCCAGCAGCCCCGCCGGGGTTAGCGGGGACACAGATACGCAGTATTTT.

A remark on this clonotype: This sequence may be a read error, since a much larger clone differs from it by one base. This chain uses TRBV6-1 with TRBJ2-5; D is uncertain. The CDR3 contains 13 residues. Germline V gives CDR1 MNHNS, CDR2 SASEGT. V lost 1 base and J lost 3, with 6 bases in between. The CDR3 DNA follows: TGTGCCAGCAGTGAAGGGTGGGAAGAGACCCAGTACTTC. It encodes CASSEGWEETQYF.

This clonotype is classed as medium-sized. The rearrangement links TRBV5-4 to TRBJ2-3, with D unresolved. The ends were cut back, 1 base at V and 3 bases at J, with 6 bases in the middle. This CDR3 has 13 residues. Germline assignment: CDR1 SGHNT and CDR2 YYREEE (reference sequence). CDR3 amino acids: CASSLTPTDTQYF. CDR3 DNA: TGTGCCAGCAGCTTGACCCCGACAGATACGCAGTATTTT.

This clonotype was counted only a few times. This chain uses TRBV7-9 with TRBJ1-5; D unresolved. The V gene's germline CDR1 is SEHNR and CDR2 FQNEAQ (reference sequence). The length of the CDR3 is 13 residues. Trimming shortened V by 3 bases and J by 0 bases, and 3 bases separated the two germline ends. The CDR3 reads CASSFDSNQPQHF. CDR3 bases: TGTGCCAGCAGCTTCGATAGCAATCAGCCCCAGCATTTT.

This clonotype counts as medium-sized (0.01 to 0.1%). This CDR3 is CASSTGGQETQYF. The CDR3 DNA is TGTGCCAGCAGCACGGGGGGACAAGAGACCCAGTACTTC. This chain links TRBV7-9 with TRBJ2-5; 7 bases map to TRBD2. Trimming removed 5 bases from V and 2 bases from J; junction bases left unmatched: 2. Germline lookup yields CDR1 SEHNR and CDR2 FQNEAQ (reference sequence). CDR3 length equals 13 residues.

This chain uses TRBV7-9 with TRBJ1-3, with 9 positions matching TRBD1. Germline loops: CDR1 SEHNR, CDR2 FQNEAQ (reference sequence). V gave up 5 bases and J gave up 4 bases; unmatched junction bases: 9. CDR3 length: 16 residues. The CDR3 loop reads CASSPRGDRAGNTIYF. CDR3 nucleotide sequence: TGTGCCAGCAGCCCCAGAGGGGACAGGGCGGGAAACACCATATATTTT.

In this sample, this clonotype is medium-sized. J is TRBJ2-1 and V is TRBV19, with 13 bases lining up with TRBD2. CDR3 size: 16 residues. Germline assignment: CDR1 LNHDA and CDR2 SQIVND (reference sequence). V lost 7 bases to trimming and J lost 0 bases; unmatched junction nucleotides: 3. The CDR3 DNA reads as TGTGCCAGTAAACTAGCGGGAGGGAGCTCCTACAATGAGCAGTTCTTC. It encodes CASKLAGGSSYNEQFF. Full variable domain (rest looked up from reference TRBV19 and TRBJ2-1): DGGITQSPKYLFRKEGQNVTLSCEQNLNHDAMYWYRQDPGQGLRLIYYSQIVNDFQKGDIAEGYSVSREKKESFPLTVTSAQKNPTAFYLCASKLAGGSSYNEQFFGPGTRLTVL.

This clonotype was observed at least ten times. This chain links TRBV12-3 or TRBV12-4 with TRBJ2-7; D gene uncertain. This CDR3 has 12 residues. V lost 5 bases and J lost 4, with 9 bases in between. CDR3 DNA: TGTGCCAGCAGTGCTATAGGGTACGAGCAGTACTTC. This encodes CASSAIGYEQYF.

As regards this clonotype: As the CDR3 is not closed by the conserved phenylalanine or tryptophan, this likely results from a read error. The DNA is left out, because the CDR3 cannot be placed on it with certainty; the CDR3 is given as TCRdb lists it. J is TRBJ2-2 and V is TRBV29-1; the D call of TRBD2 is as the table states it, not checked on the DNA. The length of the CDR3 is 13 amino acids, counting both ends. The germline gives CDR1 SQVTM, CDR2 ANQGSEA. CDR3 residues: CSGVGQRTGERGG.

In its sample, this clonotype is medium-sized. The V call is TRBV6-1, the J call TRBJ1-3, with D possibly matching TRBD1 (5 bases). Germline V gene data show CDR1 as MNHNS and CDR2 as SASEGT. The V and J ends lost 3 bases and 2 bases respectively, with 11 bases between them. This CDR3 has 15 residues. The CDR3 nucleotides are TGTGCCAGCAGTGATCCCAGGGTTCCTGGAAACACCATATATTTT. This encodes CASSDPRVPGNTIYF.

The chain joins TRBV27 to TRBJ2-7; TRBD1 matches at 8 bases. The germline V gene has CDR1 MNHEY and CDR2 SMNVEV (reference sequence). V was clipped by 2 bases and J by 2 bases; unmatched bases: 5. CDR3 length: 15 amino acids. The CDR3: CASSLGQGFPYEQYF. In DNA, the CDR3 is TGTGCCAGCAGTTTAGGACAGGGCTTTCCCTACGAGCAGTACTTC.

Judged by abundance, this clonotype is medium-sized (0.01 to 0.1%). This chain joins TRBV29-1 and TRBJ1-2, with TRBD1 matching over 9 bases. Trimming cost V 1 base and J 8 bases; bases outside gene matches: 11. CDR1 and CDR2 (germline): SQVTM, ANQGSEA. The CDR3 contains 15 residues. The CDR3, as DNA: TGCAGCGTTGAAGGTTACCGGGACAGGGAGGACGGCTACACCTTC. Translation gives CSVEGYRDREDGYTF.

The chain has TRBV6-1 and TRBJ1-2; 9 nucleotides match TRBD1. Trimming at V came to 4 bases and at J to 5 bases, leaving 8 bases not matched to a gene. Germline V gene lookup returns CDR1 MNHNS and CDR2 SASEGT. The CDR3 length is 15 residues. The CDR3: CASSVPGQGKYGYTF. DNA for the CDR3: TGTGCCAGCAGTGTACCGGGACAGGGAAAGTATGGCTACACCTTC.

The chain links TRBV6-5 to TRBJ1-6, with 10 bases that match TRBD1. The CDR3 contains 16 residues. Germline loops: CDR1 MNHEY, CDR2 SVGAGI. V gave up 6 bases and J gave up 0 bases; unmatched junction bases: 2. The CDR3 sequence: CASRGTGVSYNSPLHF. The CDR3 nucleotides read TGTGCCAGCAGAGGGACAGGGGTCTCCTATAATTCACCCCTCCACTTT.